The present entry profiles one T cell receptor beta chain with its context. The antigen is undetermined. The sample is drawn from a study of OX40 agonist ivuxolimab in advanced cancers. Study background: Ivuxolimab, an antibody that agonizes OX40 (CD134), was administered to the patients. Two patients with cutaneous melanoma and one with hepatocellular carcinoma, three in total, showed partial responses. Overall study findings and caveats: More expanded clones were seen, on average, in CD8+ T cells than in CD4+.

Blood specimens came from baseline, cycle 4 day 1, and cycle 7 day 1. The data were produced by immunoSEQ multiplex PCR, yet TCRdb's version contains in-frame clones alone and is incomplete. The data hold approximately 87,000 clones, with just over 85% observed a single time. The clonotype originates from an adult with an advanced solid tumor such as melanoma, head and neck, liver or kidney cancer. The material was CD4+ or CD8+ T cells sorted from blood, obtained in a trial of the OX40 agonist ivuxolimab.

As DNA, the CDR3 is TGTGCCAGCAGTTGGGCCTTACCTCGGACCCAGTACTTC. This gives the protein CASSWALPRTQYF. This rearrangement joins TRBV7-8 to TRBJ2-5; D gene ambiguous. The length of the CDR3 is 13 residues. Trimming took off 6 bases at V and 7 bases at J, with 15 bases between the two ends. The V gene's germline CDR1 is SGHVS and CDR2 FQNEAQ.